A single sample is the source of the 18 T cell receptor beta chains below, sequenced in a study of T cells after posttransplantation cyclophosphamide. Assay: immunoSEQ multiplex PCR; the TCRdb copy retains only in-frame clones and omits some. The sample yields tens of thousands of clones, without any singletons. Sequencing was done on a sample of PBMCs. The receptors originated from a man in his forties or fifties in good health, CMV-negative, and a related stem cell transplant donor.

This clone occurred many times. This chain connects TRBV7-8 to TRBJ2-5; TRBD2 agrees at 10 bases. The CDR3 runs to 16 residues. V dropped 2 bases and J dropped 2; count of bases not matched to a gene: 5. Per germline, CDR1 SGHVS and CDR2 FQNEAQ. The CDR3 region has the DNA TGTGCCAGCAGCTTACTAGCGGGGGCCTTTCAAGAGACCCAGTACTTC. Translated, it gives CASSLLAGAFQETQYF.

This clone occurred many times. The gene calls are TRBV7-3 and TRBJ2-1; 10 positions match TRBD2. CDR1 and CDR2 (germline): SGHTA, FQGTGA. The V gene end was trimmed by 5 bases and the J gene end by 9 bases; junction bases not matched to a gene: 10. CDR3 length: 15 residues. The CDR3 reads CASSPSRAGGGEQFF. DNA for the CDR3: TGTGCCAGCAGCCCATCTAGAGCGGGGGGGGGTGAGCAGTTCTTC. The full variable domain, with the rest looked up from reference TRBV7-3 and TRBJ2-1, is GAGVSQTPSNKVTEKGKYVELRCDPISGHTALYWYRQSLGQGPEFLIYFQGTGAADDSGLPNDRFFAVRPEGSVSTLKIQRTERGDSAVYLCASSPSRAGGGEQFFGPGTRLTVL.

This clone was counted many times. This CDR3 is CATSRLAGRQETQYF. The CDR3 nucleotides are TGTGCCACCAGCAGACTAGCGGGGCGCCAAGAGACCCAGTACTTC. The chain uses TRBV15 and TRBJ2-5, with TRBD2 matching over 9 bases. Germline CDR1 and CDR2: LNHNV and YYDKDF (reference sequence). This CDR3 is built from 15 residues. Trimming cost V 2 bases and J 1 base; bases outside gene matches: 2.

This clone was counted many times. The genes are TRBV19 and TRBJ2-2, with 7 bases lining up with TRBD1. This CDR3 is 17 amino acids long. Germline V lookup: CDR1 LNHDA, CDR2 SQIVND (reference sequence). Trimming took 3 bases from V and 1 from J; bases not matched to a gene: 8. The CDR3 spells CASSILKRTGNTGELFF. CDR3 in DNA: TGTGCCAGTAGTATCCTCAAACGGACAGGGAACACCGGGGAGCTGTTTTTT.

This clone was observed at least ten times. The CDR3 region is CASSLAPTSYNEQFF. The CDR3 nucleotides read TGTGCCAGCAGCTTGGCCCCGACAAGCTACAATGAGCAGTTCTTC. V usage is TRBV5-5 and J usage is TRBJ2-1; D uncertain. CDR3 length: 15 residues. Germline V lookup: CDR1 SGHKS, CDR2 YYEKEE (reference sequence). The V gene lost 0 bases and the J gene lost 3 bases, with 10 bases spanning the gap. Based on the CDR3 plus reference TRBV5-5 and TRBJ2-1, the full variable domain is DAGVTQSPTHLIKTRGQQVTLRCSPISGHKSVSWYQQVLGQGPQFIFQYYEKEERGRGNFPDRFSARQFPNYSSELNVNALLLGDSALYLCASSLAPTSYNEQFFGPGTRLTVL.

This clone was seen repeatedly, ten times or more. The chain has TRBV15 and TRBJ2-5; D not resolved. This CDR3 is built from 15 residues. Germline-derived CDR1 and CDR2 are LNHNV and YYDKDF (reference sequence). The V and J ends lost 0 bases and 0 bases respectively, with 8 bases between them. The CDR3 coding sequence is TGTGCCACCAGCAGAGATGGCGGCTACCAAGAGACCCAGTACTTC. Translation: CATSRDGGYQETQYF.

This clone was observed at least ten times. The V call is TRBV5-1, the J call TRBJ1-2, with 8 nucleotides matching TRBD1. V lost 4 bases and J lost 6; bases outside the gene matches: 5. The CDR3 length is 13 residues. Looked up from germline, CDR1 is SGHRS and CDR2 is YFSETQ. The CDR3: CASSPDRGNGYTF. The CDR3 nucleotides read TGCGCCAGCAGCCCCGACAGGGGAAATGGCTACACCTTC.

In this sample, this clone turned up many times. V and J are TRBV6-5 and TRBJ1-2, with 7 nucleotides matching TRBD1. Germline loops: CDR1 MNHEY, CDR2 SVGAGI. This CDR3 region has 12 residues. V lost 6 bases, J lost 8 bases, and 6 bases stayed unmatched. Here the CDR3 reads CASRNRGGGYTF. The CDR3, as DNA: TGTGCCAGCAGGAACAGGGGAGGAGGCTACACCTTC.

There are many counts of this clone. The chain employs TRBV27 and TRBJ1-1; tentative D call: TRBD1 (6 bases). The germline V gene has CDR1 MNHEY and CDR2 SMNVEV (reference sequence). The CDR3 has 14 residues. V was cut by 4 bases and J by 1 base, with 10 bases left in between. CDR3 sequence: CASSSGTPNTEAFF. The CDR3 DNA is TGTGCCAGCAGTTCTGGGACACCGAACACTGAAGCTTTCTTT.

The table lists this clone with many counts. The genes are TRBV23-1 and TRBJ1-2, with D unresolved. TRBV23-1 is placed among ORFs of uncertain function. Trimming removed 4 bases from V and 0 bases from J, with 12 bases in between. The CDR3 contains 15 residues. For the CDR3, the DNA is TGCGCCAGCAGTCTTGACCTGCGGGCTAACTATGGCTACACCTTC. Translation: CASSLDLRANYGYTF.

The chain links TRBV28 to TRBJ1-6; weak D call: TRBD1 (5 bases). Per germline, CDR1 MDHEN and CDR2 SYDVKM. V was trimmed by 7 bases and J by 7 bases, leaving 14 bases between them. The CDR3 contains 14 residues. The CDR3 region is CASKQTDSNSPLHF. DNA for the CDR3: TGTGCCAGCAAACAGACAGATTCCAATTCACCCCTCCACTTT.

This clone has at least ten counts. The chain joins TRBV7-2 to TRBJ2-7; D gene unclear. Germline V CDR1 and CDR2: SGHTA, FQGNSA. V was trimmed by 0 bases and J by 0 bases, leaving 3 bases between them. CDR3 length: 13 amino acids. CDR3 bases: TGTGCCAGCAGCTTAGCCTCCTCCTACGAGCAGTACTTC. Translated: CASSLASSYEQYF.

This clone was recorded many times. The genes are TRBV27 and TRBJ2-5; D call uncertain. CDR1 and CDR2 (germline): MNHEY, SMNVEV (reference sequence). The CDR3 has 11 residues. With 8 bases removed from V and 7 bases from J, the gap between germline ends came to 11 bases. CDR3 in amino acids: CASAISGTQYF. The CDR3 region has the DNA TGTGCCAGCGCGATATCGGGGACCCAGTACTTC.

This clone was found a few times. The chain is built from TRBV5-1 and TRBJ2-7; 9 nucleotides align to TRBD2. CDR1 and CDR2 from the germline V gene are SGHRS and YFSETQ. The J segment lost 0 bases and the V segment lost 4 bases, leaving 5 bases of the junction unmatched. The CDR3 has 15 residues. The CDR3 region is CASSLAGQHSYEQYF. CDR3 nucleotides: TGCGCCAGCAGCCTAGCGGGACAGCACTCCTACGAGCAGTACTTC.

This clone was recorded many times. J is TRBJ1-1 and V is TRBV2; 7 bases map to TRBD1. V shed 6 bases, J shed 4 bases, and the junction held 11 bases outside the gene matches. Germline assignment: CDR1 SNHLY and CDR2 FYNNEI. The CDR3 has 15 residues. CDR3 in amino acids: CASSRDSDLSTEAFF. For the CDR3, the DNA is TGTGCCAGCAGCCGGGACAGCGACCTTTCCACTGAAGCTTTCTTT. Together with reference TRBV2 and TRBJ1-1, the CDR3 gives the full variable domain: EPEVTQTPSHQVTQMGQEVILRCVPISNHLYFYWYRQILGQKVEFLVSFYNNEISEKSEIFDDQFSVERPDGSNFTLKIRSTKLEDSAMYFCASSRDSDLSTEAFFGQGTRLTVV.

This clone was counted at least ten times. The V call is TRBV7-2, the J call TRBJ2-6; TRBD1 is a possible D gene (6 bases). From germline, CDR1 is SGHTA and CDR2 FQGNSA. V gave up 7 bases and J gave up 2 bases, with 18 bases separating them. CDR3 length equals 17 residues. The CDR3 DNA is TGTGCCAGCACCACGAATCCTCCAGGGGCTGGGGCCAACGTCCTGACTTTC. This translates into CASTTNPPGAGANVLTF.

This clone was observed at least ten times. The CDR3 DNA reads as TGTGCCAGCAGCTTAGTAATACCCTCGACTAGCGGGAGCTACGAGCAGTACTTC. Protein product: CASSLVIPSTSGSYEQYF. This chain links TRBV7-3 with TRBJ2-7; TRBD2 agrees at 12 bases. Germline V gene data show CDR1 as SGHTA and CDR2 as FQGTGA. V was clipped by 2 bases and J by 3 bases; unmatched bases: 11. The CDR3 is 18 residues long.

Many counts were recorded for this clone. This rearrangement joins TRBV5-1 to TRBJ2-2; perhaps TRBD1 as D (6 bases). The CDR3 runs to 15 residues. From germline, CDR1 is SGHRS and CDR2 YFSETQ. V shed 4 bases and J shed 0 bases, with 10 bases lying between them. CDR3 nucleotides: TGCGCCAGCAGCCTGGACAGCCCGAACACCGGGGAGCTGTTTTTT. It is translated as CASSLDSPNTGELFF.